This T cell receptor (beta chain) was captured in a study of tumor-infiltrating lymphocytes in primary liver carcinoma. This clonotype was detected only once. The final CDR3 position lacks the conserved phenylalanine or tryptophan, pointing to a likely read error. The source material, about 18-31 mg of unsorted bulk tissue, was used to co-extract RNA and DNA. Tumor samples each held over 75% viable tumor cells. The template, approximately 500 ng total RNA, yielded TCR beta cDNA made with a constant-region primer. It was through three nested multiplex PCR rounds of slightly modified ARM-PCR that TCR beta libraries arose. Use of TRBV1-TRBV30 forward primers with a C-beta reverse primer characterized the first two PCR rounds, which lasted around 10 cycles each. TCRdb analysed the multiplex PCR reads with MiXCR anew, one entry per CDR3 protein. The repertoire holds fewer than 75,000 distinct CDR3 sequences, with 71% as singletons.

Germline CDR1 reads SGHAT; CDR2 reads FQNNGV. The CDR3 has 16 amino acids. This sequence originates from a man aged 40-55 years with primary liver carcinoma and hepatitis B virus infection. The chain links TRBV11-2 to TRBJ2-2; 7 bases are shared with TRBD2. Sequences were obtained from liver tumor tissue from sampling region 4. Regarding subset: tumor region T4, right-lateral pole. For the CDR3, the DNA is TGTGTCAGCAGCTTAGATGCTAGCGGGAACACCGGGGAGCTGTTTTTA. Protein sequence: CVSSLDASGNTGELFL.